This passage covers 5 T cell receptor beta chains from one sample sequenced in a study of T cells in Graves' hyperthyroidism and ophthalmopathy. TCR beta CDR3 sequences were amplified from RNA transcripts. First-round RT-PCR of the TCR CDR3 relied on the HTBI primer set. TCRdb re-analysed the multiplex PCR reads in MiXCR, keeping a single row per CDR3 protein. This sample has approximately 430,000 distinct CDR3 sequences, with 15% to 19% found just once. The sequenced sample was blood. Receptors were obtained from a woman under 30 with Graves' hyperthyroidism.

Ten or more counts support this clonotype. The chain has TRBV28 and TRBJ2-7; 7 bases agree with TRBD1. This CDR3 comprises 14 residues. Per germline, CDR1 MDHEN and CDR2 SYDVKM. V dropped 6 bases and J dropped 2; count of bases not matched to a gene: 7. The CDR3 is CASSMTGYTYEQYF. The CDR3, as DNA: TGTGCCAGCAGCATGACAGGGTATACCTACGAGCAGTACTTC.

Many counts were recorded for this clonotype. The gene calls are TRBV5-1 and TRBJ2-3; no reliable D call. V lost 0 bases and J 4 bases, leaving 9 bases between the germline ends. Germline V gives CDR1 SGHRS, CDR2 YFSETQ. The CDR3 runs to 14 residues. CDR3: CASSLDQGSDTQYF. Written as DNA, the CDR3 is TGCGCCAGCAGCTTGGATCAAGGATCAGATACGCAGTATTTT. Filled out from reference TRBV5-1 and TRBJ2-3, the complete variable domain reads KAGVTQTPRYLIKTRGQQVTLSCSPISGHRSVSWYQQTPGQGLQFLFEYFSETQRNKGNFPGRFSGRQFSNSRSEMNVSTLELGDSALYLCASSLDQGSDTQYFGPGTRLTVL.

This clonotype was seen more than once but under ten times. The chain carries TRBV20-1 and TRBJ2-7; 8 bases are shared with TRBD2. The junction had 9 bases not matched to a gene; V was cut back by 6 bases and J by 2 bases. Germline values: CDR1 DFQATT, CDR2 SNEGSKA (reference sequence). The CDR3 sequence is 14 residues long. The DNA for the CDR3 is TGCAGTGCACCTACTAGCGGAGGCCCCTACGAGCAGTACTTC. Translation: CSAPTSGGPYEQYF.

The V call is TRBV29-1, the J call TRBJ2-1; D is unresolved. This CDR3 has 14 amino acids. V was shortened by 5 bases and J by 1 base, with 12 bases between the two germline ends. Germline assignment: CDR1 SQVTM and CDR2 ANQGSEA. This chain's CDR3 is CSVIPPGSYNEQFF. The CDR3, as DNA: TGCAGCGTTATTCCTCCCGGGTCCTACAATGAGCAGTTCTTC.

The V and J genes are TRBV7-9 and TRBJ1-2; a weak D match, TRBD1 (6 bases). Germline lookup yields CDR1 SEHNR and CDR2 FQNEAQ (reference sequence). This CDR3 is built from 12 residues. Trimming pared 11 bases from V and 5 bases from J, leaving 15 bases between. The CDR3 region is CAGEGQGYGYTF. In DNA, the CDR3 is TGTGCCGGTGAGGGGCAGGGGTATGGCTACACCTTC.